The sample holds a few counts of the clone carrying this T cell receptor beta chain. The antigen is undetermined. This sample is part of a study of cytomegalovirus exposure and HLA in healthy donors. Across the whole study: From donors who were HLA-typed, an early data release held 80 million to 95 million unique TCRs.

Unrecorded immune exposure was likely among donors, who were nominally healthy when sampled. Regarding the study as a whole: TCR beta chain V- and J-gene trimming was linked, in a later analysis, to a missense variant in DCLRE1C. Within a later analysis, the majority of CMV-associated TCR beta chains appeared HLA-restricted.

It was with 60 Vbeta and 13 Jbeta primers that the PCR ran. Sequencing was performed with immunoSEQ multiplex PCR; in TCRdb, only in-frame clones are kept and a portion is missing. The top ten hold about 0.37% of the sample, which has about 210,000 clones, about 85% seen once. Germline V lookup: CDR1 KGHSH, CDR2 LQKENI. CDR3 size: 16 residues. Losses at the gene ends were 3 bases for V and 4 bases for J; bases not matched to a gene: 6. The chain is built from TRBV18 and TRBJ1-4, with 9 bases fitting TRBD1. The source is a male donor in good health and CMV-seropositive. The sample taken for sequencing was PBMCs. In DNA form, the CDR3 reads TGTGCCAGCTCACCTCCCGGGACAGGGAGTAATGAAAAACTGTTTTTT. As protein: CASSPPGTGSNEKLFF.